The clone carrying this T cell receptor (beta chain) was observed once. Nashville, Tennessee was home to all donors, each a Caucasian adult. Trimming cost V 0 bases and J 0 bases, with 6 bases left between them. The germline V gene has CDR1 MNHEY and CDR2 SVGAGI. This CDR3 has 15 residues. The sample belongs to a study of shared clonotypes between healthy human individuals. Study in general: The people who gave samples were a couple of women and three men aged 18 to 49.

Unsorted PBMCs provided DNA that was sequenced on ten immunoSEQ deep assay plates. Clones were read by immunoSEQ multiplex PCR, and TCRdb kept only the in-frame ones, dropping some. The table records about 100,000 clones, approximately 51% of them present only once. This chain uses TRBV6-5 with TRBJ1-3; D ambiguous. Sequencing was carried out using PBMCs. The clonotype comes from a woman aged 40-49 years in good health. Some clones in this sample may be carry-over from other donors' samples. CDR3: CASSYSLPSGNTIYF. CDR3 bases: TGTGCCAGCAGTTACTCCCTGCCCTCTGGAAACACCATATATTTT.